The rows below give T cell receptor beta chains drawn from one sample of a study of blood T cell repertoires in COVID-19. Here immunoSEQ multiplex PCR was the method, and the copy in TCRdb shows in-frame clones only, minus some. This sample carries 200,000 to 250,000 clones, about 80% of them seen once, and the ten largest clones take 1.8%. Input material: PBMCs or T cells enriched from blood (not recorded which). These receptors were obtained from a man in his fifties or sixties who had recovered from COVID-19. Both conserved end residues are part of each CDR3. Each record gives: D gene, clone size, J gene, V gene, CDR3 protein, CDR3 DNA. D genes are given only for firm matches. Expanded clones are given a class, and other clones once, few, many or no size at all.

>TRBD1|.|TRBJ2-6|TRBV7-2
CASIQLPGGAGANVLTF
TGTGCCAGCATCCAACTCCCAGGGGGCGCTGGGGCCAACGTCCTGACTTTC
>.|.|TRBJ2-6|TRBV3-1/TRBV3-2
CASSQAAGANVLTF
TGTGCCAGCAGCCAAGCGGCTGGGGCCAACGTCCTGACTTTC
>TRBD1|.|TRBJ2-3|TRBV9
CASSGATGETQYF
TGTGCCAGCAGCGGAGCAACAGGGGAAACGCAGTATTTT
>TRBD2|.|TRBJ2-1|TRBV19
CASQTGTTTINEQFF
TGTGCCAGTCAGACCGGGACTACTACCATCAATGAGCAGTTCTTC
>.|.|TRBJ1-3|TRBV19
CASSAGRSSGNTIYF
TGTGCCAGTAGTGCCGGGAGGAGCTCTGGAAACACCATATATTTT
>.|once|TRBJ2-1|TRBV5-1
CASSDSRSSYNEQFF
TGCGCCAGCAGCGACTCGAGGAGCTCCTACAATGAGCAGTTCTTC
>.|once|TRBJ2-2|TRBV30
CAWWEVNTGELFF
TGTGCCTGGTGGGAGGTTAACACCGGGGAGCTGTTTTTT
>TRBD1|.|TRBJ2-7|TRBV9
CASSPQPGTAYEQYF
TGTGCCAGCAGCCCACAACCCGGGACAGCCTACGAGCAGTACTTC
>.|.|TRBJ1-2|TRBV10-3
CAISESSDGYTF
TGTGCCATCAGTGAGTCAAGCGATGGCTACACCTTC
>.|.|TRBJ1-5|TRBV6-5
CASSYEGQSNQPQHF
TGTGCCAGCAGTTACGAGGGACAAAGCAATCAGCCCCAGCATTTT
>TRBD1|.|TRBJ1-2|TRBV10-3
CAISQPGQGNYGYTF
TGTGCCATCAGCCAACCGGGACAGGGGAACTATGGCTACACCTTC
>TRBD2|.|TRBJ2-1|TRBV4-3
CASSRGTSENEQFF
TGCGCCAGCAGCCGAGGGACTAGCGAGAATGAGCAGTTCTTC
>.|.|TRBJ2-3|TRBV2
CASSGGFGGTDTQYF
TGTGCCAGCAGTGGGGGATTTGGGGGGACGGATACGCAGTATTTT
>.|.|TRBJ2-2|TRBV21-1
CARQGGSGRETNTGELFF
TGTGCCAGACAGGGGGGGTCGGGACGCGAGACGAACACCGGGGAGCTGTTTTTT
>.|few|TRBJ2-7|TRBV11-3
CASSLDFSSYEQYF
TGTGCCAGCAGCTTAGATTTCAGTTCCTACGAGCAGTACTTC
>.|.|TRBJ1-2|TRBV29-1
CSVGEQGKGYTF
TGCAGCGTTGGTGAACAGGGAAAAGGCTACACCTTC
>.|once|TRBJ2-7|TRBV5-1
CASSQGPSSSYEQYF
TGCGCCAGCAGCCAGGGGCCTAGCAGTTCCTACGAGCAGTACTTC
>.|.|TRBJ1-2|TRBV27
CASRAGPAYGYTF
TGTGCCAGCAGGGCAGGCCCTGCCTATGGCTACACCTTC
>TRBD1|.|TRBJ1-2|TRBV5-1
CASRAGTDYYGYTF
TGCGCCAGCAGGGCTGGGACAGACTACTATGGCTACACCTTC
>TRBD2|.|TRBJ2-1|TRBV7-9
CASSLGGGAVNEQFF
TGTGCCAGCAGCTTAGGCGGGGGGGCAGTCAATGAGCAGTTCTTC
>.|.|TRBJ2-2|TRBV7-7
CASSSDITGELFF
TGTGCTAGCAGCTCCGACATAACCGGGGAGCTGTTTTTT
>.|.|TRBJ1-4|TRBV5-1
CASSPGTATNEKLFF
TGCGCCAGCAGCCCCGGGACTGCAACTAATGAAAAACTGTTTTTT
>.|.|TRBJ2-7|TRBV20-1
CSARAVYEQYF
TGCAGTGCTAGGGCGGTCTACGAGCAGTACTTC
>.|.|TRBJ2-5|TRBV10-3
CAISDPIGGGETQYF
TGTGCCATCAGTGACCCGATCGGGGGTGGGGAGACCCAGTACTTC
>.|.|TRBJ2-1|TRBV2
CASSGRAGHNNEQFF
TGTGCCAGCAGTGGAAGAGCAGGACACAACAATGAGCAGTTCTTC
>.|.|TRBJ1-5|TRBV19
CASSWDGSGQPQHF
TGTGCCAGTAGTTGGGACGGTAGCGGGCAGCCCCAGCATTTT
>.|.|TRBJ2-5|TRBV5-1
CASRGLSETQYF
TGCGCCAGCAGGGGACTTTCGGAGACCCAGTACTTC
>.|.|TRBJ1-2|TRBV7-9
CASSFMGRGDYGYTF
TGTGCCAGCAGCTTTATGGGCAGGGGCGACTATGGCTACACCTTC
>.|few|TRBJ1-5|TRBV7-2
CASSLATPGKYQPQHF
TGTGCCAGCAGCCTCGCGACTCCAGGGAAATATCAGCCCCAGCATTTT
>.|.|TRBJ1-4|TRBV9
CASSGGGINEKLFF
TGTGCCAGCAGCGGCGGGGGGATTAATGAAAAACTGTTTTTT
>TRBD2|.|TRBJ2-1|TRBV18
CASSELLAGRHNEQFF
TGTGCCAGCTCGGAGCTACTAGCGGGGCGCCACAATGAGCAGTTCTTC
>TRBD1|.|TRBJ1-5|TRBV7-9
CASSQGQGNFQPQHF
TGTGCCAGCAGCCAAGGACAGGGTAATTTTCAGCCCCAGCATTTT
>.|.|TRBJ1-4|TRBV29-1
CSVASGEGGKLFF
TGCAGCGTTGCGTCAGGGGAAGGCGGAAAACTGTTTTTT
>TRBD2|once|TRBJ2-1|TRBV7-9
CASNTELAGRGEQFF
TGTGCCAGCAACACCGAACTAGCGGGGCGGGGTGAGCAGTTCTTC
>.|.|TRBJ2-1|TRBV19
CASSLYREYNEQFF
TGTGCCAGTAGTCTTTACAGGGAATACAATGAGCAGTTCTTC
>.|.|TRBJ1-1|TRBV6-2/TRBV6-3
CASSPQYTYTEAFF
TGTGCCAGCAGTCCACAATACACCTACACTGAAGCTTTCTTT
>TRBD1|.|TRBJ1-6|TRBV5-5
CASSRGGINNSPLHF
TGTGCCAGCAGCCGAGGGGGCATCAATAATTCACCCCTCCACTTT
>TRBD1|.|TRBJ2-7|TRBV5-1
CASSSGQETYEQYF
TGCGCCAGCAGCTCAGGACAGGAGACCTACGAGCAGTACTTC
>.|.|TRBJ2-3|TRBV4-3
CASSQESGDGDTQYF
TGCGCCAGCAGCCAAGAATCCGGGGATGGAGATACGCAGTATTTT
>TRBD1|.|TRBJ1-1|TRBV19
CASTPGQGAYTEAFF
TGTGCCAGTACCCCGGGACAGGGGGCATACACTGAAGCTTTCTTT
>TRBD2|.|TRBJ2-1|TRBV6-5
CASRITSGGPNEQFF
TGTGCCAGCAGAATCACTAGCGGGGGCCCCAATGAGCAGTTCTTC
>.|.|TRBJ1-5|TRBV10-3
CATWGGDQPQHF
TGTGCCACCTGGGGGGGAGACCAGCCCCAGCATTTT
>TRBD1|.|TRBJ1-4|TRBV4-3
CASSQSRDSFEKLFF
TGCGCCAGCAGCCAGAGCCGGGACAGCTTTGAAAAACTGTTTTTT
>TRBD1|.|TRBJ2-1|TRBV2
CASSPTGTGFVNEQFF
TGTGCCAGCAGCCCTACCGGGACAGGGTTCGTCAATGAGCAGTTCTTC
>TRBD2|.|TRBJ2-1|TRBV7-9
CASSLSGGEQFF
TGTGCCAGCAGTCTTAGCGGGGGTGAGCAGTTCTTC
>.|.|TRBJ1-1|TRBV3-1/TRBV3-2
CASRGEGTEAFF
TGTGCCAGCAGAGGGGAGGGGACTGAAGCTTTCTTT
>.|.|TRBJ1-3|TRBV7-2
CASSWGHNSGNTIYF
TGTGCCAGCAGCTGGGGACATAACTCTGGAAACACCATATATTTT
>TRBD1|once|TRBJ2-2|TRBV7-6
CASSLQTGGNGELFF
TGTGCCAGCAGCTTACAAACAGGGGGTAACGGGGAGCTGTTTTTT
>TRBD2|.|TRBJ2-2|TRBV5-1
CASSQGLAGNTGELFF
TGCGCCAGCAGCCAGGGACTAGCGGGGAACACCGGGGAGCTGTTTTTT
>.|few|TRBJ1-4|TRBV3-1/TRBV3-2
CASSQRGFNEKLFF
TGTGCCAGCAGCCAACGCGGATTTAATGAAAAACTGTTTTTT
>TRBD1|.|TRBJ1-2|TRBV28
CASSSSHFTGDGYTF
TGTGCCAGCAGTTCTTCCCACTTTACAGGGGATGGCTACACCTTC
>.|once|TRBJ2-5|TRBV6-1
CASSEPGLAKETQYF
TGTGCCAGCAGTGAACCGGGACTCGCGAAAGAGACCCAGTACTTC
>TRBD1|many|TRBJ2-7|TRBV7-3
CASSPTPGGEQYF
TGTGCCAGCAGCCCAACCCCAGGGGGCGAGCAGTACTTC
>.|.|TRBJ2-3|TRBV30
CAWTGRRGPGDTQYF
TGTGCCTGGACTGGGAGGCGGGGCCCCGGAGATACGCAGTATTTT
>.|few|TRBJ1-1|TRBV12-3/TRBV12-4
CASSLGRNTEAFF
TGTGCCAGCAGTTTAGGCAGAAACACTGAAGCTTTCTTT
>TRBD2|.|TRBJ2-4|TRBV4-3
CASSQGLAGGVNIQYF
TGCGCCAGCAGCCAAGGACTAGCGGGGGGGGTGAACATTCAGTACTTC